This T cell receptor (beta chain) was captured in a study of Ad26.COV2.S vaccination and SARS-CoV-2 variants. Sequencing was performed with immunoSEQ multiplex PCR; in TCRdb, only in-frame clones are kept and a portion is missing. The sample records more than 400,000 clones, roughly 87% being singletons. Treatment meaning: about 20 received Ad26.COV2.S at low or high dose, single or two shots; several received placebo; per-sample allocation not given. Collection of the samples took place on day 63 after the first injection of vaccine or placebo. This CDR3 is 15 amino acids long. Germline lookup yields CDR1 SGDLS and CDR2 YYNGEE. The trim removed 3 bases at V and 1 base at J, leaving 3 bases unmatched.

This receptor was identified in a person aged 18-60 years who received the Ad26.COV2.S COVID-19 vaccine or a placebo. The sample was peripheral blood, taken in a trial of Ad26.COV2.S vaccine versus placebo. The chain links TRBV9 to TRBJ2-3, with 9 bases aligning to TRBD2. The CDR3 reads CASSERLAGTDTQYF. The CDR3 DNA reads TGTGCCAGCAGCGAACGACTAGCGGGCACAGATACGCAGTATTTT.